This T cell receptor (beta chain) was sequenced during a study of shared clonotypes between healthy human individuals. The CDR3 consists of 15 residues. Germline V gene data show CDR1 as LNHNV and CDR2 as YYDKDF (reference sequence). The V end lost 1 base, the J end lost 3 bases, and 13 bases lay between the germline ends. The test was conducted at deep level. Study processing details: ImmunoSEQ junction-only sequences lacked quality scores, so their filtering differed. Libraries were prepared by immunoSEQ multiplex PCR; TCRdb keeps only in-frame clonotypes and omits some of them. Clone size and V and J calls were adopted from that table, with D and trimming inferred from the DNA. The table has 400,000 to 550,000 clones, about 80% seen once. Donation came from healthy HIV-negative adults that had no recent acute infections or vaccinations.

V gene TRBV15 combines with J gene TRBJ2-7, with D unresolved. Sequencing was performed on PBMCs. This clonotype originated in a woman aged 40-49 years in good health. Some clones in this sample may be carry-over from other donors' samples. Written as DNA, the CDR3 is TGTGCCACCAGCAGAGTTTATGACCCCTACTACGAGCAGTACTTC. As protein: CATSRVYDPYYEQYF.